This T cell receptor (beta chain) was obtained from a study of blood T cell repertoires in COVID-19. Study as a whole: Collection of acute and convalescent COVID-19 samples took place in the United States, Italy and Spain. PBMCs, B-cell-depleted T cells, or T cells were the source of the cDNA or gDNA that made up the material.

The authors' processing: Amplifying reference gene primers gave estimates of nucleated cell counts. The table came from immunoSEQ multiplex PCR; TCRdb's copy has only in-frame clones and leaves some out. D and trimming were read from the DNA, whereas the V and J calls and clone size are those reported in that table. The data show about 120,000 clones, 65% to 90% seen once. The trim removed 5 bases at V and 2 bases at J, leaving 4 bases unmatched. The CDR3 contains 15 residues. In germline, CDR1 is SGHTA, CDR2 FQGTGA. The sample holds a few counts of this clone. The receptor was isolated from a man at least 80 years old with acute or convalescent COVID-19. The rearrangement joins TRBV7-3 to TRBJ2-3, with 10 bases aligning to TRBD2. Sequenced material: peripheral blood. CDR3 DNA sequence: TGTGCCAGCAGCGCACTAGCGGGGAACACAGATACGCAGTATTTT. Its translation is CASSALAGNTDTQYF.